This T cell receptor (beta chain) was documented in a study of T-cell reconstitution after alpha-beta-depleted transplantation in children. The trim removed 5 bases at V and 4 bases at J, leaving 12 bases unmatched. The V gene's germline CDR1 is MDHEN and CDR2 SYDVKM. CDR3 size: 16 residues. Unique molecular identifiers were incorporated when the TCRbeta library was constructed. TCRdb re-analysed the PCR reads in MiXCR, keeping a single row per CDR3 protein. The profile shows 600,000 or so distinct CDR3 sequences, more than 20% of them singletons. This clonotype was seen many times. The sequence was obtained from a boy under two years old who had a stem cell transplant for acute myeloid leukemia, so the T cells may come from the graft donor. Sequenced here: PBMCs, mostly from graft donor cells, sampled 360 days after TCRalphabeta/CD19-depleted stem cell transplant. The V and J genes are TRBV28 and TRBJ1-2, with 8 bases matching TRBD1. The chain's CDR3 is CASSQPAGGAGYGYTF. The CDR3 nucleotides read TGTGCCAGCAGTCAACCCGCAGGGGGCGCGGGCTATGGCTACACCTTC.